This record looks at one T cell receptor (beta chain) sequence and its context. The clone's antigen remains unknown. Qualities for individual bases were not recorded, and no much larger clone is one base off. This record belongs to a study of blood T cell repertoires in COVID-19 (TCRdb year 2020). Notes on the research overall: Collaborator samples came from the United States, Italy and Spain and covered acute and convalescent phases of COVID-19. The material from the prospective study consisted of cDNA or gDNA derived from T cells, B-cell-depleted T cells, or PBMCs. The dataset comprised deeply sampled blood TCRbeta repertoires from subjects exposed to, actively infected with, or recovered from COVID-19. The repertoires were made available in a free public database intended to serve as a resource for research on the immune response to SARS-CoV-2. The samples were drawn from the first 160 participants of the ongoing ImmuneRACE study and from 1,254 subjects provided by 6 global collaborators. Sample metadata almost always included a de-identified subject ID, COVID-19 status, age in years and sex. Where available, HLA class I and class II types were taken from metadata supplied by the sample provider and were not determined by assay-based typing.

In the prospective study, participants were about 18 to 95 years old, resided in about two dozen geographic areas of the United States, and were enrolled through a virtual design. To assign participants to cohorts, the prospective study relied on clinical history that participants themselves reported in a screening survey and a study questionnaire. Exposed participants had been in contact, within 2 weeks of entering the study, with a person who had a PCR-confirmed or clinician-diagnosed case of COVID-19. Mobile phlebotomists in the prospective study collected whole blood, serum and a nasopharyngeal or oropharyngeal swab from every participant. Prospective study participants could optionally give additional blood draws and questionnaires over an approximately 2-month period. Blood samples from the prospective study were shipped frozen or at room temperature prior to DNA extraction. The CDR3 covers 15 residues, taking in both the cysteine and the phenylalanine. Only CDR3 DNA remains: 45 bases, in frame from the first base. V and J are truncated by 6 bases and 4 bases respectively, leaving an intervening sequence of 15 bases. For CDR1 and CDR2, the germline V gene lists SGHVS and FNYEAQ.

TCRbeta CDR3 regions were amplified from genomic DNA by means of the immunoSEQ Assay, a bias-controlled multiplex PCR. The study's own analysis went as follows. The number of nucleated cells in each sample was estimated from the amplification of reference gene primers within the assay. Sequence reads were collapsed and filtered to measure the absolute abundance of every unique TCRbeta CDR3 rearrangement. Productive Simpson clonality was computed per sample as the square root of Simpson's diversity index over productive rearrangements. TCRdb took over this immuneACCESS table, retaining in-frame rearrangements with V and J assigned. Such tables are incomplete; in checked studies, under half of the missing clones stem from an unresolved V gene, and the remainder is unexplained. The V and J calls and the clone size are those of that table, but D and trimming were determined from the DNA. The sample table contains about 200,000 clones; only one count was recorded for roughly 90% of them. The top ten clonotypes cover around 4% of the sample.

Here is what the overall study found, with its caveats: Clinical and demographic metadata were provided uncurated, with the amount varying by source and participant.

The sample was PBMCs or T cells enriched from blood (not recorded which). In this chain, TRBV7-6 is recombined with TRBJ2-2; a tentative D match to TRBD1 spans 7 bases. The source of this sequence is a woman younger than 45 who had been exposed to COVID-19. The CDR3 region reads CASRGGQSITGELFF. In nucleotides, the sequence is TGTGCCAGCAGGGGGGGACAGTCAATCACCGGGGAGCTGTTTTTT.